This is a list of T cell receptor beta chains from one sample in a study of blood T cell repertoires in COVID-19. Clones were sequenced by immunoSEQ multiplex PCR, and TCRdb holds only the in-frame ones, with some missing. The data show 200,000 to 300,000 clones, around nine tenths seen once. The sample comprised peripheral blood. These receptors were obtained from a woman aged 60-75 years who had recovered from COVID-19. CDR3s include the opening cysteine and the closing phenylalanine or tryptophan. Each record gives: D gene, J gene, V gene, clone size, CDR3 DNA, CDR3 protein. A D gene is named only where the DNA matches it firmly. Clone size appears in some rows only: once, few, many, or a class for an expanded clone.

>TRBD1|TRBJ2-7|TRBV5-1|.
TGCGCCAGCAGCTCTTCCCCCGGGACAGGGTCCCACGAGCAGTACTTC
CASSSSPGTGSHEQYF
>.|TRBJ1-5|TRBV5-1|.
TGCGCCAGCAGCTTGGAGGGCAGGGGATACCAGCCCCAGCATTTT
CASSLEGRGYQPQHF
>.|TRBJ1-2|TRBV5-1|once
TGCGCCAGCAGCTTGACCCCCTCTCGCTCGACAGTTAACTATGGCTACACCTTC
CASSLTPSRSTVNYGYTF
>TRBD2|TRBJ2-3|TRBV5-1|.
TGCGCCAGCAGCTTTACTAGCGGGGGGGACGGAACAGATACGCAGTATTTT
CASSFTSGGDGTDTQYF
>.|TRBJ1-6|TRBV11-2|few
TGTGCCAGCAGCTTAGACAGGGATAATTCACCCCTCCACTTT
CASSLDRDNSPLHF
>.|TRBJ2-1|TRBV7-2|.
TGTGCCAGCAGCCCACACGGGACTCCTGAAAATGAGCAGTTCTTC
CASSPHGTPENEQFF
>TRBD1|TRBJ2-1|TRBV7-2|.
TGTGCCAGCAGCGGACGGGACAGGGACAATGAGCAGTTCTTC
CASSGRDRDNEQFF
>TRBD1|TRBJ2-3|TRBV27|many
TGTGCCAGCAAGGGACAGCGCACAGATACGCAGTATTTT
CASKGQRTDTQYF
>TRBD1|TRBJ2-1|TRBV28|.
TGTGCCAGCAGTGCCCTCAGGGGGCAATCCTACAATGAGCAGTTCTTC
CASSALRGQSYNEQFF
>TRBD1|TRBJ1-4|TRBV19|.
TGTGCCAGTAGTACCCAGGGGGCTGTGGAAAAACTGTTTTTT
CASSTQGAVEKLFF
>TRBD2|TRBJ2-5|TRBV4-2|once
TGTGCCAGCAGCCTTGGGACTAGCGGGGGGGAGACCCAGTACTTC
CASSLGTSGGETQYF
>.|TRBJ2-7|TRBV6-5|.
TGTGCCAGCAGTTACGAGTTCCCCTACGAGCAGTACTTC
CASSYEFPYEQYF
>.|TRBJ2-1|TRBV6-6|.
TGTGCCAGCAGTCGACTAGACGGCGAGTTCTTC
CASSRLDGEFF
>TRBD1|TRBJ2-2|TRBV3-1/TRBV3-2|.
TGTGCCAGCACCGGACAGGGCAAGAGCACCGGGGAGCTGTTTTTT
CASTGQGKSTGELFF
>.|TRBJ1-6|TRBV4-1|.
TGCGCCAGCAGCCAAGGACAGAGCTCCTATAATTCACCCCTCCACTTT
CASSQGQSSYNSPLHF
>TRBD1|TRBJ2-2|TRBV5-1|.
TGCGCCAGCAGCTTGTTGCCAGGGGGCTCGGACACCGGGGAGCTGTTTTTT
CASSLLPGGSDTGELFF
>TRBD2|TRBJ2-5|TRBV7-7|.
TGTGCTAGCCGAGCCCTGCCTAGCGGGGGGGAGACCCAGTACTTC
CASRALPSGGETQYF
>TRBD1|TRBJ1-2|TRBV6-6|.
TGTGCCAGCAGTTACAGGGACAGGGGAGATACCTTC
CASSYRDRGDTF
>.|TRBJ1-2|TRBV29-1|.
TGCAGCGTTCAGGGTCATGGGGATGGCTACACCTTC
CSVQGHGDGYTF
>TRBD1|TRBJ1-2|TRBV5-1|.
TGCGCCAGCAGCTACGACGCGGGACAGAGCCACTATGGCTACACCTTC
CASSYDAGQSHYGYTF
>TRBD2|TRBJ2-1|TRBV10-3|.
TGTGCCATCAGTGAGACTGGACTAGCGGGGGGCGGGAGCTCCTACAATGAGCAGTTCTTC
CAISETGLAGGGSSYNEQFF
>.|TRBJ2-2|TRBV18|once
TGTGCCAGCTCACCGTCCGTGGAGATGAACACCGGGGAGCTGTTTTTT
CASSPSVEMNTGELFF
>TRBD2|TRBJ2-3|TRBV7-2|once
TGTGCCAGCAGCCTCGGGAGGGCTCCTCACACAGATACGCAGTATTTT
CASSLGRAPHTDTQYF